The 28 T cell receptor beta chains below all came from one sample that was sequenced in a study of shared clonotypes between healthy human individuals. Profiled with immunoSEQ multiplex PCR; TCRdb holds only in-frame clones, not every one. Of around 2,100,000 clones detected, just under 95% appear once; the ten largest clones hold more than 0.95%. Cells designated naive CD8 were CD45RO-negative and were positively selected for CCR7, with terminally differentiated effector memory CD45RA+ cells excluded. The source material was naive CD8+ T cells sorted from blood. The receptors here all came from a man between 18 and 35 years old in good health.

The V and J genes are TRBV10-3 and TRBJ2-7; D ambiguous. There are 14 residues in the CDR3. Germline CDR1 and CDR2: ENHRY and SYGVKD. Trimming took off 2 bases at V and 2 bases at J, with 10 bases between the two ends. CDR3 DNA: TGTGCCATCAGTGAGGCAGCTGCAACCTACGAGCAGTACTTC. The encoded protein is CAISEAAATYEQYF.

The chain is built from TRBV7-9 and TRBJ2-5, with D maybe TRBD1 (7 bases). Deletions cut 7 bases from V and 5 bases from J, with 20 bases between. CDR1 SEHNR and CDR2 FQNEAQ come from the germline V gene (reference sequence). The CDR3 extends over 15 amino acids. The CDR3 protein is CASNPQGGWRETQYF. DNA for the CDR3: TGTGCCAGCAACCCGCAGGGGGGCTGGCGGGAGACCCAGTACTTC.

This rearrangement joins TRBV11-2 to TRBJ2-3; D possibly corresponds to TRBD2 (5 bases). The V gene's germline CDR1 is SGHAT and CDR2 FQNNGV. V shed 3 bases and J shed 5 bases, with 12 bases lying between them. This CDR3 has 14 residues. CDR3 residues: CASSFTQDLDTQYF. In nucleotides, the CDR3 is TGTGCCAGCAGCTTTACTCAGGACTTAGATACGCAGTATTTT.

The chain recombines TRBV10-1 with TRBJ2-7; TRBD2 aligns across 7 bases. Germline V gene lookup returns CDR1 WNHNN and CDR2 SYGVQD (reference sequence). CDR3 size: 14 residues. V was clipped by 6 bases and J by 3 bases; unmatched bases: 8. In DNA form, the CDR3 reads TGCGCCAGCAGAGCGGGACTTCTTTTCTACGAGCAGTACTTC. Protein product: CASRAGLLFYEQYF.

The genes are TRBV15 and TRBJ1-6; D gene ambiguous. The germline CDR1 and CDR2 sequences are LNHNV and YYDKDF (reference sequence). The CDR3 length is 16 residues. V was trimmed by 0 bases and J by 4 bases, leaving 10 bases between them. This CDR3 reads CATSRDDIYYNSPLHF. Here the CDR3 DNA reads TGTGCCACCAGCAGAGATGACATTTATTATAATTCACCCCTCCACTTT. The whole variable domain, remainder taken from reference TRBV15 and TRBJ1-6, is DAMVIQNPRYQVTQFGKPVTLSCSQTLNHNVMYWYQQKSSQAPKLLFHYYDKDFNNEADTPDNFQSRRPNTSFCFLDIRSPGLGDTAMYLCATSRDDIYYNSPLHFGNGTRLTVT.

V and J are TRBV6-1 and TRBJ2-7, with D uncertain. V was trimmed by 6 bases and J by 0 bases, leaving 12 bases between them. The CDR3 covers 14 residues. Germline CDR1 and CDR2: MNHNS and SASEGT. This CDR3 reads CASRAWTDSYEQYF. In DNA, the CDR3 is TGTGCCAGCAGAGCCTGGACCGACTCCTACGAGCAGTACTTC.

V usage is TRBV6-6 and J usage is TRBJ1-3; D is perhaps TRBD1 (5 bases). CDR3 size: 14 residues. The germline V and J ends were trimmed by 6 bases and 2 bases, with 11 bases remaining between them. Germline V gene sequence: CDR1 MNHNY, CDR2 SVGAGI (reference sequence). The CDR3 reads CASRTETPGNTIYF. The CDR3 DNA is TGTGCCAGCAGGACAGAAACACCTGGAAACACCATATATTTT.

The chain has TRBV4-1 and TRBJ2-3; 10 nucleotides line up with TRBD2. There are 18 residues in the CDR3. Germline-derived CDR1 and CDR2 are MGHRA and YSYEKL. The V segment lost 4 bases and the J segment 6 bases; nucleotides outside the gene matches: 16. In nucleotides, the CDR3 is TGCGCCAGCAGCCCTAGAGCCGAAGCGGGGGGGCCGTCGGATACGCAGTATTTT. It is translated as CASSPRAEAGGPSDTQYF.

V gene TRBV9 combines with J gene TRBJ1-1; D not certain. In germline, CDR1 is SGDLS, CDR2 YYNGEE. The V end lost 0 bases, the J end lost 10 bases, and 16 bases lay between the germline ends. The CDR3 is made up of 14 amino acids. Here the CDR3 reads CASSVGGRAEGAFF. The CDR3 nucleotides are TGTGCCAGCAGCGTAGGAGGAAGGGCAGAGGGAGCTTTCTTT.

The genes are TRBV27 and TRBJ2-1; D possibly uses TRBD1 or TRBD2 (7 bases each). Germline CDR1 and CDR2: MNHEY and SMNVEV (reference sequence). Trimming removed 3 bases at V and 3 bases at J, with 12 bases between. The CDR3 consists of 15 residues. CDR3 coding DNA: TGTGCCAGCAGTTTCCAGGGGGAGGGCTACAATGAGCAGTTCTTC. Translating it yields CASSFQGEGYNEQFF.

The chain is built from TRBV27 and TRBJ1-6; no clear D. This CDR3 is built from 15 residues. From germline, CDR1 is MNHEY and CDR2 SMNVEV (reference sequence). Trimming stripped 3 bases from V and 7 bases from J, with 13 bases between. CDR3 nucleotide sequence: TGTGCCAGCAGTTTTTCTGGAGAAGGGAATTCACCCCTCCACTTT. Amino acid sequence: CASSFSGEGNSPLHF.

The V call is TRBV7-6, the J call TRBJ2-1; 8 bases line up with TRBD2. The CDR3 covers 14 residues. Germline CDR1 and CDR2: SGHVS and FNYEAQ. V shed 3 bases, J shed 10 bases, and the junction held 8 bases outside the gene matches. The CDR3 loop reads CASSFPVAGPEQFF. The CDR3 bases are TGTGCCAGCAGCTTCCCGGTAGCGGGACCCGAGCAGTTCTTC.

The chain uses TRBV10-2 and TRBJ2-1; tentative D call: TRBD2 (6 bases). CDR1 is WSHSY and CDR2 is SAAADI in the germline V gene. With 1 base removed from V and 5 bases from J, the gap between germline ends came to 12 bases. The CDR3 has 15 amino acids. CDR3 loop: CASSEFGTGNNEQFF. CDR3 coding DNA: TGCGCCAGCAGTGAGTTCGGGACTGGAAACAATGAGCAGTTCTTC.

This clone came up once. The J gene is TRBJ2-6, the V gene TRBV4-1, with 11 bases fitting TRBD1. Germline CDR1 reads MGHRA; CDR2 reads YSYEKL. Trimming cost V 6 bases and J 3 bases; bases outside gene matches: 4. The CDR3 length is 16 residues. The CDR3 nucleotides are TGCGCCAGCAGTCCGGACAGGGGGCTTGGGGCCAACGTCCTGACTTTC. Its translation: CASSPDRGLGANVLTF.

This chain joins TRBV7-9 and TRBJ2-2, with a possible D match to TRBD2 (5 bases). Trimming stripped 3 bases from V and 2 bases from J, with 13 bases between. Germline-derived CDR1 and CDR2 are SEHNR and FQNEAQ (reference sequence). This CDR3 contains 16 residues. CDR3 protein: CASSFAGNPNTGELFF. In nucleotides, the CDR3 is TGTGCCAGCAGCTTCGCCGGGAACCCTAACACCGGGGAGCTGTTTTTT.

Here the CDR3 DNA reads TGTGCCAGCAGTTTCCCCTCCTCCTCCTACGAGCAGTACTTC. Translated: CASSFPSSSYEQYF. The rearrangement joins TRBV28 to TRBJ2-7, with D uncertain. The CDR3 runs to 14 residues. V was pared by 3 bases and J by 0 bases, with 9 bases between. Germline CDR1 MDHEN, CDR2 SYDVKM.

As to this clone: Other DNA sequences from this sample encode an identical CDR3 as well. The genes are TRBV27 and TRBJ2-1, with 9 positions matching TRBD1. Germline trimming cut 6 bases from V and 4 bases from J; bases unmatched to any gene: 4. The CDR3 is 14 amino acids. Per germline, CDR1 MNHEY and CDR2 SMNVEV (reference sequence). The CDR3 DNA is TGTGCCAGCAGCTTCGGGACAGGGTACAATGAGCAGTTCTTC. Encoded protein: CASSFGTGYNEQFF.

The chain is built from TRBV28 and TRBJ2-7; D is perhaps TRBD1 (6 bases). The length of the CDR3 is 14 residues. Germline values: CDR1 MDHEN, CDR2 SYDVKM. With 3 bases removed from V and 0 bases from J, the gap between germline ends came to 9 bases. The CDR3 region is CASSFVDSSYEQYF. The DNA of the CDR3 is TGTGCCAGCAGTTTTGTGGACAGCTCCTACGAGCAGTACTTC.

The chain joins TRBV7-9 to TRBJ2-7; the D gene is possibly TRBD2 (6 bases). Germline CDR1 reads SEHNR; CDR2 reads FQNEAQ (reference sequence). V lost 0 bases to trimming and J lost 6 bases, with 12 bases between them. This CDR3 has 14 residues. In DNA form, the CDR3 reads TGTGCCAGCAGCTTAGCTCTCGGGGGTACCGAGCAGTACTTC. Translated, it gives CASSLALGGTEQYF.

This clone has just one count. The chain joins TRBV19 to TRBJ1-1; D ambiguous. V lost 9 bases and J 7 bases, leaving 18 bases between the germline ends. Germline lookup yields CDR1 LNHDA and CDR2 SQIVND (reference sequence). This CDR3 has 13 amino acids. The CDR3 loop is CASSEVDWDEAFF. In nucleotides, the CDR3 is TGTGCCAGCTCCGAGGTAGACTGGGATGAAGCTTTCTTT.

The V gene is TRBV11-1, the J gene TRBJ1-1; D might be TRBD1 (5 bases). Germline V gene sequence: CDR1 SGHAT, CDR2 FQDESV (reference sequence). Deletions cut 5 bases from V and 3 bases from J, with 16 bases between. This CDR3 contains 15 residues. Here the CDR3 DNA reads TGTGCCAGCAGCGAAGTTGGAGGGGAGGACACTGAAGCTTTCTTT. Translated, it gives CASSEVGGEDTEAFF. Based on the CDR3 plus reference TRBV11-1 and TRBJ1-1, the full variable domain is EAEVAQSPRYKITEKSQAVAFWCDPISGHATLYWYRQILGQGPELLVQFQDESVVDDSQLPKDRFSAERLKGVDSTLKIQPAELGDSAMYLCASSEVGGEDTEAFFGQGTRLTVV.

The rearrangement joins TRBV30 to TRBJ2-7; a weak D match, TRBD2 (5 bases). V lost 0 bases, J lost 5 bases, and 11 bases lay in between. The CDR3 contains 13 residues. Germline V lookup: CDR1 GTSNPN, CDR2 SVGIG (reference sequence). The CDR3 spells CAWSVMAGNEQYF. DNA of the CDR3: TGTGCCTGGAGTGTCATGGCCGGGAACGAGCAGTACTTC.

This sequence joins TRBV4-3 and TRBJ1-1; D is undetermined. CDR3 length equals 15 residues. V was pared by 0 bases and J by 1 base, with 9 bases between. From germline, CDR1 is LGHNA and CDR2 YSLEER. The CDR3 loop is CASSQDRVGNTEAFF. DNA of the CDR3: TGCGCCAGCAGCCAAGATCGGGTGGGGAACACTGAAGCTTTCTTT.

The chain is built from TRBV27 and TRBJ1-1; a possible D gene is TRBD1 (6 bases). Deletions cut 4 bases from V and 8 bases from J, with 17 bases between. Looked up from germline, CDR1 is MNHEY and CDR2 is SMNVEV (reference sequence). The CDR3 is 14 residues long. The CDR3 coding sequence is TGTGCCAGCAGTTATACGGGGGGCGGAGGGGAAGCTTTCTTT. Its translation is CASSYTGGGGEAFF.

The V and J genes are TRBV5-1 and TRBJ1-1; D not resolved. The CDR3 extends over 15 amino acids. The germline gives CDR1 SGHRS, CDR2 YFSETQ. V was clipped by 4 bases and J by 0 bases, with 13 bases between them. CDR3 in amino acids: CASSPDFGLNTEAFF. The CDR3 DNA reads TGCGCCAGCAGCCCCGACTTCGGCCTGAACACTGAAGCTTTCTTT.

The gene calls are TRBV6-1 and TRBJ1-5; tentative D call: TRBD1 (6 bases). Looked up from germline, CDR1 is MNHNS and CDR2 is SASEGT. The CDR3 contains 18 residues. V dropped 3 bases and J dropped 2 bases, with 20 bases sitting between them. CDR3 nucleotide sequence: TGTGCCAGCAGTGACAGCGCCGGGGGCCCTTATGGCAATCAGCCCCAGCATTTT. This sequence encodes CASSDSAGGPYGNQPQHF.

The count of this clone is one. The V and J genes are TRBV7-9 and TRBJ1-6; 9 positions match TRBD1. V was clipped by 1 base and J by 10 bases; unmatched bases: 2. This CDR3 region has 14 residues. Germline CDR1 is SEHNR and CDR2 is FQNEAQ (reference sequence). The CDR3 reads CASSLDRGQSPLHF. The CDR3 DNA reads as TGTGCCAGCAGCTTAGACAGGGGGCAATCACCCCTCCACTTT.

The chain is built from TRBV2 and TRBJ1-5; unclear D gene. Germline V gives CDR1 SNHLY, CDR2 FYNNEI. The CDR3 spans 18 residues. Trimming removed 3 bases from V and 0 bases from J, with 18 bases in between. As DNA, the CDR3 is TGTGCCAGCAGTGATTTACAGTACGGCCTAAATAGCAATCAGCCCCAGCATTTT. This gives the protein CASSDLQYGLNSNQPQHF.